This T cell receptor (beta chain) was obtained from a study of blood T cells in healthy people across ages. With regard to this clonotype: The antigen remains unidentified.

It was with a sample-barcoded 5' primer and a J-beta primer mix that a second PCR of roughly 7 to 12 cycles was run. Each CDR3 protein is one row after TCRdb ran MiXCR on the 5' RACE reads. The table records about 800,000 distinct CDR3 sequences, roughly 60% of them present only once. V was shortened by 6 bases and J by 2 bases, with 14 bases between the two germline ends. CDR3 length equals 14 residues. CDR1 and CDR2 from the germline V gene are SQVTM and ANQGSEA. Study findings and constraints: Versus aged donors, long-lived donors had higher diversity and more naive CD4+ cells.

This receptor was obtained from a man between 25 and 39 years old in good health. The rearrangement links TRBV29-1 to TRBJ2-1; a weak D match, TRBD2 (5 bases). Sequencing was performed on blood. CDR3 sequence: CSVLPRRAYNEQFF. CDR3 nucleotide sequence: TGCAGCGTCCTCCCCCGGCGGGCCTACAATGAGCAGTTCTTC.